These T cell receptor beta chains were read from a single sample in a study of blood T cells in healthy people across ages. TCRdb analysed the 5' RACE reads with MiXCR anew, one entry per CDR3 protein. The profile shows approximately 800,000 distinct CDR3 sequences, about 56% of them singletons. Sequencing was carried out using blood. The receptors stem from a man aged 40-49 years in good health. CDR3s include the opening cysteine and the closing phenylalanine or tryptophan. Each record gives: V gene, clone size, D gene, CDR3 protein. A D gene is named only where the DNA matches it firmly. Not all rows give a size; the values are once, few, many and, for expanded clones, a class.

v_call: TRBV4-3
clone_size: NA
d_call: NA
cdr3_aa: CASSQEETAGVYSYGYTF

v_call: TRBV21-1
clone_size: NA
d_call: NA
cdr3_aa: CASRLAWWRHSNQPQHF

v_call: TRBV29-1
clone_size: NA
d_call: TRBD1
cdr3_aa: CSGWTGAGNTIYF

v_call: TRBV4-2
clone_size: few
d_call: TRBD2
cdr3_aa: CASSQPSGGFENIQYF

v_call: TRBV5-5
clone_size: few
d_call: NA
cdr3_aa: CASSFQGRHENSPLHF

v_call: TRBV20-1
clone_size: NA
d_call: TRBD2
cdr3_aa: CSASYFVVSGRADENEQFF

v_call: TRBV12-3/TRBV12-4
clone_size: few
d_call: TRBD2
cdr3_aa: CASSSRAGGRLAKNIQYF

v_call: TRBV27
clone_size: NA
d_call: NA
cdr3_aa: CASSVRQGASVAPAEDTQYF

v_call: TRBV7-9
clone_size: NA
d_call: TRBD1
cdr3_aa: CASSPRTDRVQYNEQFF

v_call: TRBV10-3
clone_size: NA
d_call: NA
cdr3_aa: CAIAISNYGYTF

v_call: TRBV7-2
clone_size: NA
d_call: NA
cdr3_aa: CASRGTIEQYF

v_call: TRBV6-6
clone_size: NA
d_call: TRBD1
cdr3_aa: CASRRTGITYEQYF

v_call: TRBV29-1
clone_size: few
d_call: NA
cdr3_aa: CSVEARFRGGGADTQYF

v_call: TRBV4-1
clone_size: NA
d_call: NA
cdr3_aa: CASSQDKGRTNTGELFF

v_call: TRBV4-2
clone_size: NA
d_call: NA
cdr3_aa: CASSPTYPDTQYF

v_call: TRBV4-3
clone_size: NA
d_call: TRBD1
cdr3_aa: CASSQMGQGIYEQYF

v_call: TRBV5-1
clone_size: once
d_call: TRBD1
cdr3_aa: CASSLPAQGNEQFF

v_call: TRBV24-1
clone_size: NA
d_call: TRBD2
cdr3_aa: CATRTSVFYNEQFF

v_call: TRBV24-1
clone_size: NA
d_call: TRBD1
cdr3_aa: CATSGQGKETQYF

v_call: TRBV6-2/TRBV6-3
clone_size: NA
d_call: NA
cdr3_aa: CASSRDSLGEAFF

v_call: TRBV29-1
clone_size: NA
d_call: NA
cdr3_aa: CSVEPSRGDTQYF

v_call: TRBV2
clone_size: NA
d_call: TRBD2
cdr3_aa: CASNGLGSFTQYF

v_call: TRBV5-1
clone_size: NA
d_call: TRBD2
cdr3_aa: CASTHLQSPWEGLGDEQYF

v_call: TRBV7-9
clone_size: NA
d_call: NA
cdr3_aa: CASSPHVVGNRWQETQYF

v_call: TRBV4-2
clone_size: NA
d_call: NA
cdr3_aa: CASSQDKKPLLYGYTF

v_call: TRBV12-3/TRBV12-4
clone_size: few
d_call: TRBD2
cdr3_aa: CASNFGGRLDNEQFF

v_call: TRBV3-1
clone_size: few
d_call: NA
cdr3_aa: CASSQDGRQRGETQYF